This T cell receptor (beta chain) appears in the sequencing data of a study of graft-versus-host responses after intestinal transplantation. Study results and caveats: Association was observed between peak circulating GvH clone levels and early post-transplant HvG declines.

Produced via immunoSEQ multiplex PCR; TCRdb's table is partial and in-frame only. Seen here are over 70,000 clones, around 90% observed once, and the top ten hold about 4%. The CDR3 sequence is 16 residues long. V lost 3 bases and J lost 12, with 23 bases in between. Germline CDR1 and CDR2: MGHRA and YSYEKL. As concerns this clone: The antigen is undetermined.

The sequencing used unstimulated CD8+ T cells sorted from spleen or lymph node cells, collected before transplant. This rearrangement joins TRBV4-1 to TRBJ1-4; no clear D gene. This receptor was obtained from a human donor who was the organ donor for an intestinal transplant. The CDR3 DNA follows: TGCGCCAGCAGCCAGCTCCTAGATGTGGGTTACGAAGAACTGTTTTTT. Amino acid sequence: CASSQLLDVGYEELFF.